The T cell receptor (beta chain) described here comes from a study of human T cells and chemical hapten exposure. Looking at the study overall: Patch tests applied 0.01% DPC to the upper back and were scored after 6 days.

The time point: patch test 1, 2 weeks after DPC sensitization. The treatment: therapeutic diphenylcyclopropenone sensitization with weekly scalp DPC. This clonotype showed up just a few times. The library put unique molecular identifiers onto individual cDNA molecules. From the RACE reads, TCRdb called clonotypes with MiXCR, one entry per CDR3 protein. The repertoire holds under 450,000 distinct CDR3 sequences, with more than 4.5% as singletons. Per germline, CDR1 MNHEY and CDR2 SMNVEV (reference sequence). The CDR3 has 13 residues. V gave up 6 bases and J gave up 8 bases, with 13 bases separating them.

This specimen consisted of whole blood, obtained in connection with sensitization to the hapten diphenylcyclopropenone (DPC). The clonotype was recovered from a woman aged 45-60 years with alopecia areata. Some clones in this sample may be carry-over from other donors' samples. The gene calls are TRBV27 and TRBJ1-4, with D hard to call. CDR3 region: CASRPQSGEKLFF. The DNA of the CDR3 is TGTGCCAGCAGGCCCCAGAGTGGAGAAAAACTGTTTTTT.